The 22 T cell receptor beta chains in this list originate from one sample, sequenced in a study of shared clonotypes between healthy human individuals. Measured with immunoSEQ multiplex PCR; TCRdb has only the in-frame clones, and not every one. The sample consists of roughly 2.2 million clones, 85% to 95% of them appearing once. The specimen was naive CD4+ T cells from PBMCs. As to subset: CD45RA+ positively selected. The source is a man aged 18 to 29 in good health. Some clones in this sample may be carry-over from other donors' samples.

The chain is built from TRBV10-3 and TRBJ1-3; D gene ambiguous. Trimming took off 0 bases at V and 0 bases at J, with 12 bases between the two ends. This CDR3 is built from 17 residues. Germline V lookup: CDR1 ENHRY, CDR2 SYGVKD. This chain's CDR3 is CAISESSTGFSGNTIYF. Written as DNA, the CDR3 is TGTGCCATCAGTGAGTCTTCTACGGGGTTCTCTGGAAACACCATATATTTT.

This clone was picked up one time. J is TRBJ2-5 and V is TRBV18; D is perhaps TRBD1 (6 bases). The germline gives CDR1 KGHSH, CDR2 LQKENI. The CDR3 totals 16 residues. With 0 bases removed from V and 3 bases from J, the gap between germline ends came to 14 bases. Here the CDR3 DNA reads TGTGCCAGCTCACCACCAGCAGGGGCTATCAAAGAGACCCAGTACTTC. Protein sequence: CASSPPAGAIKETQYF.

J is TRBJ2-1 and V is TRBV10-3; 7 bases fit TRBD1. In germline, CDR1 is ENHRY, CDR2 SYGVKD. The CDR3 contains 14 residues. V was pared by 8 bases and J by 1 base, with 5 bases of the junction left unmatched. This CDR3 is CAIQDRTSYNEQFF. The CDR3 DNA sequence: TGTGCCATCCAGGACAGGACGTCCTACAATGAGCAGTTCTTC.

J is TRBJ2-5 and V is TRBV7-9; D is perhaps TRBD1 or TRBD2 (5 bases each). From germline, CDR1 is SEHNR and CDR2 FQNEAQ (reference sequence). Trimming cost V 2 bases and J 5 bases, with 18 bases left between them. This CDR3 has 16 amino acids. The CDR3 nucleotides read TGTGCCAGCAGCTTACCCCGACCGGGGCAGCGGGAGACCCAGTACTTC. It yields the protein CASSLPRPGQRETQYF.

The V gene is TRBV10-3, the J gene TRBJ2-7, with D possibly being TRBD1 or TRBD2 (5 bases each). Trimming removed 0 bases from V and 0 bases from J, with 9 bases in between. Per the germline V gene, CDR1 is ENHRY and CDR2 is SYGVKD. The CDR3 extends over 15 amino acids. CDR3 amino acids: CAISESGASSYEQYF. CDR3 DNA sequence: TGTGCCATCAGTGAGTCCGGGGCAAGCTCCTACGAGCAGTACTTC.

V gene TRBV10-3 combines with J gene TRBJ2-1, with D maybe TRBD2 (6 bases). Germline CDR1 is ENHRY and CDR2 is SYGVKD. This CDR3 spans 14 amino acids. The V end was cut by 6 bases, the J end by 8 bases, with 17 bases between. CDR3 sequence (DNA): TGTGCCATCAGGGGGAGTAGCGGAGAGGATGAGCAGTTCTTC. Its protein product is CAIRGSSGEDEQFF.

The chain joins TRBV7-2 to TRBJ2-7; possibly TRBD2 for D (6 bases). The CDR3 totals 15 residues. The V end was cut by 3 bases, the J end by 0 bases, with 12 bases between. CDR1 SGHTA and CDR2 FQGNSA come from the germline V gene. The CDR3 nucleotides read TGTGCCAGCAGCTTCCCGGGAGAGAGCTCCTACGAGCAGTACTTC. Translating it yields CASSFPGESSYEQYF.

This clone was observed once. The chain is built from TRBV11-2 and TRBJ2-5, with TRBD2 identical over 8 bases. The CDR3 has 13 residues. Germline-derived CDR1 and CDR2 are SGHAT and FQNNGV. V shed 4 bases, J shed 5 bases, and the junction held 3 bases outside the gene matches. For the CDR3, the DNA is TGTGCCAGCAGCTCCCCGGGAGGGGAGACCCAGTACTTC. Its translation: CASSSPGGETQYF.

The chain employs TRBV21-1 and TRBJ1-1. TRBV21-1 is given as a pseudogene. CDR3 length: 18 residues. CDR3 amino acids: CASSKATRREVVNTEAFF. DNA for the CDR3: TGTGCCAGCAGCAAAGCGACCCGTCGGGAAGTCGTGAACACTGAAGCTTTCTTT.

The DNA of the CDR3 is TGTGCCAGCAGTGACTCGCGGTTCTACGAGCAGTACTTC. Protein sequence: CASSDSRFYEQYF. The chain has TRBV6-4 and TRBJ2-7, with D hard to call. The germline gives CDR1 MRHNA, CDR2 SNTAGT. Trimming pared 0 bases from V and 3 bases from J, leaving 6 bases between. CDR3 size: 13 residues.

J is TRBJ2-3 and V is TRBV27; a weak D match, TRBD2 (6 bases). This CDR3 is built from 18 residues. Germline V CDR1 and CDR2: MNHEY, SMNVEV (reference sequence). Trimming took 4 bases from V and 0 from J, leaving 20 bases between them. The CDR3 sequence is CASSSWFFGGSSTDTQYF. The CDR3, as DNA: TGTGCCAGCAGTTCCTGGTTCTTCGGGGGATCGAGCACAGATACGCAGTATTTT.

This chain joins TRBV29-1 and TRBJ2-6; the D gene could be TRBD1 or TRBD2 (6 bases each). The germline V gene has CDR1 SQVTM and CDR2 ANQGSEA. The V end was cut by 4 bases, the J end by 0 bases, with 16 bases between. This CDR3 is 17 amino acids long. Written as DNA, the CDR3 is TGCAGCGTTGTTATTTTAAGGGGGGACTCTGGGGCCAACGTCCTGACTTTC. This translates into CSVVILRGDSGANVLTF.

This clone has more than one count but fewer than ten. The V call is TRBV6-6, the J call TRBJ1-2; TRBD1 might be the D (5 bases). Deletions cut 8 bases from V and 4 bases from J, with 14 bases between. The length of the CDR3 is 13 residues. Looked up from germline, CDR1 is MNHNY and CDR2 is SVGAGI (reference sequence). CDR3: CASVGAVPYGYTF. Written as DNA, the CDR3 is TGTGCCAGCGTAGGGGCAGTGCCCTATGGCTACACCTTC.

V gene TRBV6-6 combines with J gene TRBJ1-2; perhaps TRBD1 as D (5 bases). In germline, CDR1 is MNHNY, CDR2 SVGAGI (reference sequence). The CDR3 is 14 residues long. V was clipped by 4 bases and J by 6 bases, with 15 bases between them. CDR3 bases: TGTGCCAGCAGTTCACGGGGTGTGGGGGATGGCTACACCTTC. Translating gives CASSSRGVGDGYTF.

This sequence joins TRBV28 and TRBJ2-1, with TRBD1 matching over 8 bases. There are 14 residues in the CDR3. After removal of 6 bases from V and 3 bases from J, the junction contained 4 bases not matched to a gene. CDR1 is MDHEN, CDR2 SYDVKM, per germline. The CDR3 coding sequence is TGTGCCAGCAGGGGGACAGGTGGCTACAATGAGCAGTTCTTC. Amino acid sequence: CASRGTGGYNEQFF. Full variable domain (rest looked up from reference TRBV28 and TRBJ2-1): DVKVTQSSRYLVKRTGEKVFLECVQDMDHENMFWYRQDPGLGLRLIYFSYDVKMKEKGDIPEGYSVSREKKERFSLILESASTNQTSMYLCASRGTGGYNEQFFGPGTRLTVL.

J is TRBJ2-7 and V is TRBV11-1; D uncertain. CDR1 SGHAT and CDR2 FQDESV come from the germline V gene (reference sequence). This CDR3 is 12 amino acids long. The germline V and J ends were trimmed by 5 bases and 3 bases, with 8 bases remaining between them. The CDR3 coding sequence is TGTGCCAGCAGCAGAATGATCTACGAGCAGTACTTC. The encoded protein is CASSRMIYEQYF.

The chain employs TRBV28 and TRBJ1-2; a weak D match, TRBD1 (5 bases). V lost 7 bases to trimming and J lost 5 bases, with 14 bases between them. The CDR3 runs to 13 residues. The V gene's germline CDR1 is MDHEN and CDR2 SYDVKM. The CDR3 sequence is CASTQGNHYGYTF. CDR3 in DNA: TGTGCCAGCACCCAGGGAAACCATTATGGCTACACCTTC.

V is TRBV4-1 and J is TRBJ2-1; 10 nucleotides line up with TRBD2. The J segment lost 4 bases and the V segment lost 1 base, leaving 7 bases of the junction unmatched. This CDR3 spans 17 amino acids. CDR1 MGHRA and CDR2 YSYEKL come from the germline V gene. CDR3 sequence reads: CASSQVLAGVMYNEQFF. For the CDR3, the DNA is TGCGCCAGCAGCCAAGTGCTAGCGGGAGTAATGTACAATGAGCAGTTCTTC.

The chain combines TRBV6-5 with TRBJ2-7; 8 bases agree with TRBD1. The CDR3 runs 15 residues. J lost 3 bases, V lost 5 bases, and 9 bases had no gene match. The germline V gene encodes CDR1 MNHEY and CDR2 SVGAGI. In DNA form, the CDR3 reads TGTGCCAGCAGTAACCCCCGGGACAGGAACTACGAGCAGTACTTC. It encodes CASSNPRDRNYEQYF.

The gene calls are TRBV19 and TRBJ2-3; 9 bases align to TRBD1. Germline V gives CDR1 LNHDA, CDR2 SQIVND (reference sequence). Germline trimming cut 8 bases from V and 3 bases from J; bases unmatched to any gene: 9. The CDR3 contains 15 residues. The CDR3 region is CASRDGGTGTDTQYF. DNA for the CDR3: TGTGCCAGTCGGGACGGAGGGACAGGGACAGATACGCAGTATTTT.

DNA for the CDR3: TGCAGCGTCCTAAATCAAATTAATGAGCAGTTCTTC. This translates into CSVLNQINEQFF. The J gene is TRBJ2-1, the V gene TRBV29-1; D ambiguous. CDR1 and CDR2 (germline): SQVTM, ANQGSEA. This CDR3 spans 12 amino acids. The V and J ends lost 6 bases and 7 bases respectively, with 13 bases between them.

The V and J genes are TRBV6-5 and TRBJ1-2; D is perhaps TRBD1 (6 bases). CDR1 and CDR2 (germline): MNHEY, SVGAGI. Trimming removed 5 bases at V and 6 bases at J, with 16 bases between. The CDR3 runs 14 residues. The chain's CDR3 is CASSAGTRGDGYTF. For the CDR3, the DNA is TGTGCCAGCAGTGCCGGGACAAGGGGGGATGGCTACACCTTC.